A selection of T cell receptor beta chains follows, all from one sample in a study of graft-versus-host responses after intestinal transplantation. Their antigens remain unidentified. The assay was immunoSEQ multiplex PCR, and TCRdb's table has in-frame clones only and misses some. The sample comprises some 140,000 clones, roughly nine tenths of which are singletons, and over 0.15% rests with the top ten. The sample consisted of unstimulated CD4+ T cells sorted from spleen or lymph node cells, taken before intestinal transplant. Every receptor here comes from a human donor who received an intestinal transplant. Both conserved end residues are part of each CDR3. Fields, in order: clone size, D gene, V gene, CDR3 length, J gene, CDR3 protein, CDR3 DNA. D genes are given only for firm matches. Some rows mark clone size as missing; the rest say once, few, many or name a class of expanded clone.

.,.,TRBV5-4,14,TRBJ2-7,CASSLQGRDYEQYF,TGTGCCAGCAGCTTACAGGGGAGGGACTACGAGCAGTACTTC
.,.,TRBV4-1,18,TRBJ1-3,CASSQDYWQGSGGNTIYF,TGCGCCAGCAGCCAAGATTATTGGCAGGGTTCAGGTGGAAACACCATATATTTT
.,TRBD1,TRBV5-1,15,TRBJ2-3,CASSLRDRRTDTQYF,TGCGCCAGCAGCTTGAGGGACAGGCGCACAGATACGCAGTATTTT
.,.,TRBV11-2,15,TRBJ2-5,CASSSLRGFEETQYF,TGTGCCAGCAGCTCATTAAGGGGATTTGAGGAGACCCAGTACTTC
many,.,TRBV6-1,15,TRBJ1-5,CASSELIRGGGPQHF,TGTGCCAGCAGTGAATTAATTAGGGGGGGCGGGCCCCAGCATTTT
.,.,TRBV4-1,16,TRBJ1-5,CASRELDTQPNQPQHF,TGCGCCAGCAGAGAGTTAGACACCCAGCCCAATCAGCCCCAGCATTTT
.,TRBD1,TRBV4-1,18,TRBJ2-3,CASSQDGGTGELTDTQYF,TGCGCCAGCAGCCAAGACGGTGGGACAGGGGAGTTGACAGATACGCAGTATTTT
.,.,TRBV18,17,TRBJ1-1,CASSPIGVSQGWTEAFF,TGTGCCAGCTCACCAATTGGAGTCAGTCAAGGCTGGACTGAAGCTTTCTTT
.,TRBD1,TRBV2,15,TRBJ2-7,CASSPGQVLSYEQYF,TGTGCCAGCAGCCCCGGACAGGTCCTTTCCTACGAGCAGTACTTC
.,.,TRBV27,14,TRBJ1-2,CASSFRVLGYGYTF,TGTGCCAGCAGTTTCCGCGTTCTTGGCTATGGCTACACCTTC
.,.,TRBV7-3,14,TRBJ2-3,CASSLIGERDTQYF,TGTGCCAGCAGCTTAATCGGGGAGCGAGATACGCAGTATTTT
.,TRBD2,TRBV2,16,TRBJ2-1,CASSPRTSGETTKQFF,TGTGCCAGCAGTCCCCGGACTAGCGGGGAAACTACCAAACAGTTCTTC
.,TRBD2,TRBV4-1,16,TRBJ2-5,CASSPLGTSGWETQYF,TGCGCCAGCAGCCCATTGGGGACTAGCGGTTGGGAGACCCAGTACTTC
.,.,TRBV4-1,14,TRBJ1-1,CASSQEGRGTEAFF,TGCGCCAGCAGCCAAGAGGGGCGGGGGACTGAAGCTTTCTTT
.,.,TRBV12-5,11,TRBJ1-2,CASGWDHGYTF,TGTGCTAGTGGTTGGGACCATGGCTACACCTTC
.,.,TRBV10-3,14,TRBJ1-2,CAISDYGTLYGYTF,TGTGCCATCAGTGATTACGGGACTCTCTATGGCTACACCTTC
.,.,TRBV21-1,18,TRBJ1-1,CASSKVSQGDSENTEAFF,TGTGCCAGCAGCAAAGTGTCACAGGGGGACTCCGAGAACACTGAAGCTTTCTTT
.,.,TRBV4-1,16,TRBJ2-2,CASSQVHPTNTGELFF,TGCGCCAGCAGCCAAGTTCACCCGACTAACACCGGGGAGCTGTTTTTT
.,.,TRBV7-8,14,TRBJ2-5,CASSLGPVPWAQYF,TGTGCCAGCAGCTTAGGACCCGTACCGTGGGCCCAGTACTTC